A selection of T cell receptor beta chains follows, all from one sample in a study of blood T cell repertoires in COVID-19. Measured with immunoSEQ multiplex PCR; TCRdb has only the in-frame clones, and not every one. The data contain about 300,000 clones, about nine tenths of them singletons. Sequences were obtained from PBMCs or T cells enriched from blood (not recorded which). The receptors derive from a young man who had recovered from COVID-19. Both conserved end residues are part of each CDR3. D genes are given only for firm matches. Clone size is shown for a subset of rows, as once, few, many or a class of expanded clone.

size,J,V,D,DNA,CDR3
NA,TRBJ2-3,TRBV18,TRBD2,TGTGCCAGCTCACCACCGGGACTAGCGGTGAGCACAGATACGCAGTATTTT,CASSPPGLAVSTDTQYF
NA,TRBJ2-2,TRBV6-6,TRBD2,TGTGCCAGCAGCCGCCTAGCGGATGGTGGCACCGGGGAGCTGTTTTTT,CASSRLADGGTGELFF
NA,TRBJ1-5,TRBV5-1,NA,TGCGCCAGCAGCTTGGATCCCGGGTACAATCAGCCCCAGCATTTT,CASSLDPGYNQPQHF
NA,TRBJ2-6,TRBV5-1,TRBD1,TGCGCCAGCAGCCCTCTGACAGGGCTCAGCTCTGGGGCCAACGTCCTGACTTTC,CASSPLTGLSSGANVLTF
once,TRBJ1-5,TRBV19,NA,TGTGCCAGTAGTATAGCCGAGGATAGCAATCAGCCCCAGCATTTT,CASSIAEDSNQPQHF
NA,TRBJ2-2,TRBV27,NA,TGTGCCAGCAGTTTATCGCGTAATCCGGGGAAAGCCGGGGAGCTGTTTTTT,CASSLSRNPGKAGELFF
NA,TRBJ2-1,TRBV5-1,TRBD2,TGCGCCAGCACCCCAATAGCGGGGGTTTACAATGAGCAGTTCTTC,CASTPIAGVYNEQFF
NA,TRBJ1-3,TRBV24-1,NA,TGTGCCACCAGTGATTTGCAGGGCGCTGGAAACACCATATATTTT,CATSDLQGAGNTIYF
NA,TRBJ2-5,TRBV14,NA,TGTGCCAGCAGCCAGATAACAGGGATGGAGACCCAGTACTTC,CASSQITGMETQYF
NA,TRBJ2-2,TRBV6-5,NA,TGTGCCAGCAGCACAGGGTTGAACACCGGGGAGCTGTTTTTT,CASSTGLNTGELFF
NA,TRBJ1-2,TRBV4-2,TRBD1,TGTGCCAGCAGCCACAGGGGGACTTTCCCTGGCTACACCTTC,CASSHRGTFPGYTF
NA,TRBJ2-6,TRBV4-1,NA,TGCGCCAGCACGGATACGGGGGGGGCCAACGTCCTGACTTTC,CASTDTGGANVLTF
NA,TRBJ1-2,TRBV7-9,NA,TGTGCCAGCAGCTTAAGGGGGAGACACAGGGACGGCTACACCTTC,CASSLRGRHRDGYTF
few,TRBJ1-4,TRBV25-1,NA,TGTGCCACCTCGGACTTGGGTGAAAAACTGTTTTTT,CATSDLGEKLFF
few,TRBJ1-2,TRBV30,NA,TGTGCCTGGACTCGGACTTCTCCTTTTTATGGCTACACCTTC,CAWTRTSPFYGYTF
few,TRBJ2-2,TRBV5-6,NA,TGTGCCAGCAGCCTCGGAGAATACACCGGGGAGCTGTTTTTT,CASSLGEYTGELFF
NA,TRBJ1-3,TRBV29-1,TRBD1,TGCAGCGTCACATCGGGACAGGGGTCGAGGTCTGGAAACACCATATATTTT,CSVTSGQGSRSGNTIYF
medium-sized,TRBJ1-4,TRBV14,TRBD1,TGTGCCAGCAGCCGGTGGGACAGAGGGGGTGAAAAACTGTTTTTT,CASSRWDRGGEKLFF
NA,TRBJ2-7,TRBV10-1,TRBD1,TGCGCCAGCAGTGAAGGGACAGCTAGCTCCTACGAGCAGTACTTC,CASSEGTASSYEQYF
NA,TRBJ1-2,TRBV30,NA,TGTGCCTGGAGTGTACCAGGGTTAACAGGGTACTATGGCTACACCTTC,CAWSVPGLTGYYGYTF
NA,TRBJ1-6,TRBV19,TRBD1,TGTGCCAGCCGAGGGGACAGGGGGAATAATTCACCCCTCCACTTT,CASRGDRGNNSPLHF
few,TRBJ1-1,TRBV10-3,NA,TGTGCCATCAGTGAGGGTCAGGGAACTGAAGCTTTCTTT,CAISEGQGTEAFF
NA,TRBJ2-1,TRBV5-4,NA,TGTGCCAGCAGCTTGTACCGCGGCAGATCCTATGAGCAGTTCTTC,CASSLYRGRSYEQFF
few,TRBJ1-3,TRBV6-5,NA,TGTGCCAGCAGTTTCGGATCTTCGGTCGGGAGGAACACCATATATTTT,CASSFGSSVGRNTIYF
once,TRBJ1-2,TRBV27,TRBD1,TGTGCCAGCAGTTTGGGACAGTTCGATGGCTACACCTTC,CASSLGQFDGYTF
NA,TRBJ1-1,TRBV19,NA,TGTGCCAGTAGTATAGGGCTGGGGGGCACTGAAGCTTTCTTT,CASSIGLGGTEAFF
NA,TRBJ2-2,TRBV7-6,TRBD2,TGTGCCAGCAGCAAGGGACTAGCGGTCACCGGGGAGCTGTTTTTT,CASSKGLAVTGELFF
NA,TRBJ2-1,TRBV18,TRBD2,TGTGCCAGCTCACCGTCTTTAGCGGGACCCGGGGATGAGCAGTTCTTC,CASSPSLAGPGDEQFF
NA,TRBJ1-1,TRBV3-1/TRBV3-2,TRBD1,TGTGCCAGCAGCCCGGGACAGGGTTTTTTGGGCACTGAAGCTTTCTTT,CASSPGQGFLGTEAFF
NA,TRBJ2-5,TRBV5-1,NA,TGCGCCAGCAGCTTGGCGGCGGGGTGGGCGGAGACCCAGTACTTC,CASSLAAGWAETQYF
NA,TRBJ2-3,TRBV2,NA,TGTGCCAGCAGTGTGTACAGCCATACAGATACGCAGTATTTT,CASSVYSHTDTQYF
NA,TRBJ2-6,TRBV5-1,TRBD2,TGCGCCAGCAGCTTGGCTAGCGGCTCTGGGGCCAACGTCCTGACTTTC,CASSLASGSGANVLTF
NA,TRBJ2-3,TRBV25-1,NA,TGTGCCAGTAGAGGGGGGGGGACAGATACGCAGTATTTT,CASRGGGTDTQYF
NA,TRBJ2-1,TRBV19,NA,TGTGCCAGTAGTATAGATAGGACAGCCAGTTCTTACAATGAGCAGTTCTTC,CASSIDRTASSYNEQFF
NA,TRBJ2-5,TRBV5-1,NA,TGCGCCAGCAGCTTGACCCTGGGAGGTGGGGAGACCCAGTACTTC,CASSLTLGGGETQYF
NA,TRBJ2-1,TRBV5-1,NA,TGCGCCAGCAGCACCGGGTCCCGGGGTCTGAATGAGCAGTTCTTC,CASSTGSRGLNEQFF
NA,TRBJ1-1,TRBV6-2/TRBV6-3,NA,TGTGCCAGCAGCCTCCGAGTCCTGAACACTGAAGCTTTCTTT,CASSLRVLNTEAFF
NA,TRBJ1-2,TRBV27,TRBD1,TGTGCCAGCAGTACAGGGGACCCTAACTATGGCTACACCTTC,CASSTGDPNYGYTF